This T cell receptor beta chain was identified in a study of blood T cell repertoires in COVID-19. Study context: From the United States, Italy and Spain came samples of acute and convalescent COVID-19. In each case, the material was cDNA or gDNA derived from T cells, B-cell-depleted T cells, or PBMCs.

As originally analysed: Using reference gene primer amplification, nucleated cell counts were estimated. Only in-frame clones appear in the TCRdb table, and some are missing; sequencing was by immunoSEQ multiplex PCR. The DNA was the basis for D and trimming; V, J and clone size are from that table. The data show 150,000 to 200,000 clones, 70% to 85% seen once. Sequenced sample: peripheral blood. The clonotype originates from a man aged 50 or older who had recovered from COVID-19.

For the CDR3, the DNA is TGTGCCAGCAGCCAGGGGATTACACCCGCGAACACCGGGGAGCTGTTTTTT. Its translation is CASSQGITPANTGELFF. The genes are TRBV27 and TRBJ2-2; D is perhaps TRBD1 (6 bases). The V gene's germline CDR1 is MNHEY and CDR2 SMNVEV (reference sequence). The CDR3 is 17 residues long. Trimming removed 6 bases from V and 0 bases from J, with 17 bases in between.